Below are 12 T cell receptor beta chains sequenced from a single sample in a study of technical replicates of blood from a handful of donors. Generated by immunoSEQ multiplex PCR, the TCRdb table keeps only in-frame clones and is missing some. This table has tens of thousands of clones, 90% to 95% appearing once. The source material was PBMCs. These receptors all come from a human donor in good health. Some clones in this sample may be carry-over from other donors' samples.

The chain couples TRBV5-1 to TRBJ2-7; D might be TRBD1 (9 bases). This CDR3 comprises 15 residues. The germline V and J ends were trimmed by 3 bases and 4 bases, with 17 bases remaining between them. CDR1 is SGHRS and CDR2 is YFSETQ in the germline V gene. The CDR3 here is CASSSQGAGGYEQYF. As DNA, the CDR3 is TGCGCCAGCAGCTCACAGGGGGCGGGGGGTTACGAGCAGTACTTC. The full variable domain, its missing parts supplied by reference TRBV5-1 and TRBJ2-7, is KAGVTQTPRYLIKTRGQQVTLSCSPISGHRSVSWYQQTPGQGLQFLFEYFSETQRNKGNFPGRFSGRQFSNSRSEMNVSTLELGDSALYLCASSSQGAGGYEQYFGPGTRLTVT.

V gene TRBV7-2 combines with J gene TRBJ2-1; possibly TRBD2 for D (6 bases). CDR3 size: 13 residues. The germline CDR1 and CDR2 sequences are SGHTA and FQGNSA. Trimming shortened V by 6 bases and J by 5 bases, and 11 bases separated the two germline ends. Here the CDR3 DNA reads TGTGCCAGCAGTTATTGGGGGGACAATGAGCAGTTCTTC. Residues: CASSYWGDNEQFF.

The chain joins TRBV2 to TRBJ1-2, with 8 bases identical to TRBD1. V lost 4 bases and J lost 5; bases outside the gene matches: 9. This CDR3 region has 15 residues. The V gene's germline CDR1 is SNHLY and CDR2 FYNNEI. DNA for the CDR3: TGTGCCAGCAGTGCCCAGGGGGCCACGGGGTATGGCTACACCTTC. It encodes CASSAQGATGYGYTF.

This chain links TRBV10-3 with TRBJ1-2; 8 bases match TRBD1. J lost 4 bases, V lost 5 bases, and 15 bases had no gene match. CDR1 and CDR2 (germline): ENHRY, SYGVKD. This CDR3 contains 17 residues. The CDR3 here is CAISYYGQGEAAYGYTF. The CDR3 DNA reads as TGTGCCATCAGTTATTACGGACAGGGTGAGGCTGCCTATGGCTACACCTTC.

This chain joins TRBV5-1 and TRBJ1-2; a weak D match, TRBD1 (5 bases). Between the trimmed V and J ends, which lost 0 bases and 5 bases, there was a span of 8 bases. The CDR3 totals 13 residues. Germline V CDR1 and CDR2: SGHRS, YFSETQ. The CDR3 reads CASSLVGGYGYTF. The CDR3 DNA reads as TGCGCCAGCAGCTTGGTCGGGGGGTATGGCTACACCTTC.

The gene calls are TRBV9 and TRBJ1-2; possibly TRBD1 for D (6 bases). V lost 3 bases to trimming and J lost 4 bases, with 13 bases between them. Germline V gene sequence: CDR1 SGDLS, CDR2 YYNGEE. The CDR3 covers 14 residues. This chain's CDR3 is CASSAAGQLYGYTF. CDR3 in DNA: TGTGCCAGCAGCGCCGCCGGACAGCTCTATGGCTACACCTTC.

The rearrangement links TRBV9 to TRBJ2-7; D perhaps matches TRBD1 (5 bases). Trimming left V 8 bases short and J 2 bases short, with 17 bases between. This CDR3 is built from 14 residues. Germline V lookup: CDR1 SGDLS, CDR2 YYNGEE. As DNA, the CDR3 is TGTGCCAGGCTTCCAGGGCGGTGGCCCTACGAGCAGTACTTC. It specifies CARLPGRWPYEQYF.

This clone was observed a single time. V is TRBV7-2 and J is TRBJ2-1; 7 bases are shared with TRBD2. With V trimmed by 7 bases and J by 9 bases, 15 bases remained unmatched. The CDR3 covers 15 residues. CDR1 and CDR2 (germline): SGHTA, FQGNSA. In DNA, the CDR3 is TGTGCCAGCACCAACGAACCTAGCGGCCGAGGTGAGCAGTTCTTC. Translated, it gives CASTNEPSGRGEQFF.

V is TRBV4-3 and J is TRBJ2-3; D is undetermined. The CDR3 covers 14 residues. Trimming pared 1 base from V and 2 bases from J, leaving 7 bases between. Germline-derived CDR1 and CDR2 are LGHNA and YSLEER. CDR3 nucleotides: TGCGCCAGCAGCCAAGTCGCGAACACAGATACGCAGTATTTT. The encoded protein is CASSQVANTDTQYF.

This rearrangement joins TRBV19 to TRBJ1-2, with 9 bases fitting TRBD1. V shed 1 base and J 0 bases; nucleotides not matched to a gene: 9. The germline gives CDR1 LNHDA, CDR2 SQIVND (reference sequence). The CDR3 is made up of 18 amino acids. The CDR3, as DNA: TGTGCCAGTAGTATAGGAGGGACAGGGTCTTCGGCTAACTATGGCTACACCTTC. Its protein is CASSIGGTGSSANYGYTF.

This chain links TRBV5-6 with TRBJ1-1, with D possibly being TRBD1 (6 bases). The CDR3 is made up of 15 amino acids. In germline, CDR1 is SGHDT, CDR2 YYEEEE. Trimming stripped 3 bases from V and 2 bases from J, with 14 bases between. As DNA, the CDR3 is TGTGCCAGCAGCTCCGGGGGGGGGCTAAACACTGAAGCTTTCTTT. Amino acid sequence: CASSSGGGLNTEAFF.

The rearrangement links TRBV7-9 to TRBJ2-3, with D uncertain. This CDR3 is built from 12 residues. Trimming stripped 10 bases from V and 1 base from J, with 9 bases between. Germline V gene data show CDR1 as SEHNR and CDR2 as FQNEAQ (reference sequence). The CDR3: CAIRYGTDTQYF. The CDR3 nucleotides read TGTGCCATTCGGTACGGCACAGATACGCAGTATTTT.